The 30 T cell receptor beta chains below come from one sample, sequenced in a study of cytomegalovirus exposure and HLA in healthy donors. Primers for the PCR totalled 60 Vbeta and 13 Jbeta. TCRdb's table, derived via immunoSEQ multiplex PCR, lists solely in-frame clones and lacks some. The listing records about 160,000 clones. Sequenced material: PBMCs. The receptors shown here come from a man aged 25-40 years in good health and CMV-seronegative.

About this clone itself: The junction shows a germline mismatch at one end, possibly a read error. V and J are TRBV30 and TRBJ1-4; a weak D match, TRBD1 (5 bases). Germline V gene sequence: CDR1 GTSNPN, CDR2 SVGIG (reference sequence). The CDR3 contains 13 residues. Here the CDR3 reads CGWGGGTNEKLFF. The CDR3 DNA sequence: TGTGGCTGGGGCGGTGGGACTAATGAAAAACTGTTTTTT.

V and J are TRBV5-6 and TRBJ1-2, with D possibly being TRBD1 (6 bases). Germline V gene sequence: CDR1 SGHDT, CDR2 YYEEEE. This CDR3 spans 13 amino acids. V was clipped by 3 bases and J by 7 bases, with 13 bases between them. The CDR3 nucleotides read TGTGCCAGCAGCTCACAGGGTGGTGGTGGCTACACCTTC. Translated, it gives CASSSQGGGGYTF. The entire variable domain, with the rest obtained from reference TRBV5-6 and TRBJ1-2, is as follows: DAGVTQSPTHLIKTRGQQVTLRCSPKSGHDTVSWYQQALGQGPQFIFQYYEEEERQRGNFPDRFSGHQFPNYSSELNVNALLLGDSALYLCASSSQGGGGYTFGSGTRLTVV.

This chain uses TRBV9 with TRBJ2-2, with 9 bases matching TRBD2. Unmatched junction bases numbered 7, after V lost 4 bases and J lost 3 bases. The CDR3 is 16 residues long. Germline loops: CDR1 SGDLS, CDR2 YYNGEE. CDR3 sequence (DNA): TGTGCCAGCAGCACAACTAGCGGGCTCTACACCGGGGAGCTGTTTTTT. Its translation: CASSTTSGLYTGELFF. The variable domain in full, with the rest retrieved from reference TRBV9 and TRBJ2-2, is DSGVTQTPKHLITATGQRVTLRCSPRSGDLSVYWYQQSLDQGLQFLIQYYNGEERAKGNILERFSAQQFPDLHSELNLSSLELGDSALYFCASSTTSGLYTGELFFGEGSRLTVL.

The rearrangement joins TRBV29-1 to TRBJ1-1; TRBD1 agrees at 7 bases. The CDR3 spans 13 residues. CDR1 is SQVTM and CDR2 is ANQGSEA in the germline V gene. V gave up 7 bases and J gave up 0 bases; unmatched junction bases: 5. The CDR3 DNA reads as TGCAGCGCCAAAACAGGGGTGAACACTGAAGCTTTCTTT. As protein: CSAKTGVNTEAFF. The full variable domain, in which reference TRBV29-1 and TRBJ1-1 provide the parts outside the CDR3, is SAVISQKPSRDICQRGTSLTIQCQVDSQVTMMFWYRQQPGQSLTLIATANQGSEATYESGFVIDKFPISRPNLTFSTLTVSNMSPEDSSIYLCSAKTGVNTEAFFGQGTRLTVV.

V usage is TRBV9 and J usage is TRBJ2-2; D unclear. CDR1 is SGDLS and CDR2 is YYNGEE in the germline V gene. This CDR3 has 14 residues. Trimming stripped 0 bases from V and 6 bases from J, with 9 bases between. The CDR3 bases are TGTGCCAGCAGCGTAGCCCCACAGTCCGGGGAGCTGTTTTTT. It codes for CASSVAPQSGELFF. The variable domain in full, completed from reference TRBV9 and TRBJ2-2, reads DSGVTQTPKHLITATGQRVTLRCSPRSGDLSVYWYQQSLDQGLQFLIQYYNGEERAKGNILERFSAQQFPDLHSELNLSSLELGDSALYFCASSVAPQSGELFFGEGSRLTVL.

This rearrangement joins TRBV6-1 to TRBJ1-2; no definite D call. The CDR3 has 15 amino acids. V lost 1 base to trimming and J lost 4 bases, with 13 bases between them. Germline V lookup: CDR1 MNHNS, CDR2 SASEGT. The CDR3: CASSEGEEGSYGYTF. In nucleotides, the CDR3 is TGTGCCAGCAGTGAAGGGGAGGAAGGTTCCTATGGCTACACCTTC.

The rearrangement joins TRBV7-8 to TRBJ2-7; no clear D gene. The length of the CDR3 is 14 residues. V shed 4 bases and J shed 5 bases, with 15 bases lying between them. The germline V gene encodes CDR1 SGHVS and CDR2 FQNEAQ. CDR3 sequence reads: CASSSSVGEDEQYF. CDR3 nucleotide sequence: TGTGCCAGCAGCTCGTCCGTGGGTGAGGACGAGCAGTACTTC.

CDR3: CASSLYMSVSEQFF. Here the CDR3 DNA reads TGTGCCAGCAGTTTATATATGAGCGTCAGTGAGCAGTTCTTC. The chain combines TRBV27 with TRBJ2-1; D is unclear. Germline values: CDR1 MNHEY, CDR2 SMNVEV (reference sequence). This CDR3 is built from 14 residues. V lost 1 base and J lost 9, with 13 bases in between.

The chain links TRBV5-5 to TRBJ2-5; maybe TRBD1 (5 bases). The CDR3 extends over 14 amino acids. Looked up from germline, CDR1 is SGHKS and CDR2 is YYEKEE (reference sequence). V dropped 0 bases and J dropped 11 bases, with 17 bases sitting between them. The CDR3 DNA reads as TGTGCCAGCAGCTTGGATACCAGGGAAACCGGTCAGTACTTC. This gives the protein CASSLDTRETGQYF.

The CDR3 sequence: CASSVIRGIDGYTF. Written as DNA, the CDR3 is TGTGCCAGCAGCGTGATCCGGGGAATCGATGGCTACACCTTC. This chain connects TRBV9 to TRBJ1-2; D is undetermined. Trimming removed 2 bases at V and 6 bases at J, with 14 bases between. Germline V gene data show CDR1 as SGDLS and CDR2 as YYNGEE. This CDR3 contains 14 residues.

This sequence joins TRBV25-1 and TRBJ1-2, with a weak D call TRBD1 (5 bases). This CDR3 has 15 residues. V was pared by 1 base and J by 4 bases, with 13 bases between. Germline CDR1 is MGHDK and CDR2 is SYGVNS. The CDR3 DNA is TGTGCCAGCAGTGAATCTCAGGGCTGGGCCTATGGCTACACCTTC. It yields the protein CASSESQGWAYGYTF.

The chain recombines TRBV7-9 with TRBJ1-5; D remains ambiguous. Between the trimmed V and J ends, which lost 1 base and 5 bases, there was a span of 12 bases. This CDR3 has 15 residues. CDR1 is SEHNR and CDR2 is FQNEAQ in the germline V gene (reference sequence). CDR3 sequence reads: CASSLDSGPHQPQHF. CDR3 DNA sequence: TGTGCCAGCAGCTTAGATTCAGGTCCCCATCAGCCCCAGCATTTT.

This chain links TRBV5-1 with TRBJ1-2; TRBD1 agrees at 8 bases. CDR1 SGHRS and CDR2 YFSETQ come from the germline V gene. With 3 bases clipped from V and 6 bases from J, the junction kept 13 bases outside the gene matches. The CDR3 loop spans 16 amino acids. CDR3 DNA: TGCGCCAGCAGCTCCCTCCCGATGGACAGGGTGGATGGCTACACCTTC. Its protein product is CASSSLPMDRVDGYTF.

This sequence joins TRBV7-6 and TRBJ1-2; 10 bases map to TRBD1. V lost 1 base and J lost 2; bases outside the gene matches: 1. Germline-derived CDR1 and CDR2 are SGHVS and FNYEAQ. The CDR3 length is 15 residues. The CDR3 sequence is CASSLGDRGNYGYTF. CDR3 in DNA: TGTGCCAGCAGCTTAGGGGACAGGGGCAACTATGGCTACACCTTC.

This chain uses TRBV6-5 with TRBJ2-7; D is unclear. CDR1 is MNHEY and CDR2 is SVGAGI in the germline V gene. The V end lost 2 bases, the J end lost 0 bases, and 8 bases lay between the germline ends. The CDR3 covers 14 residues. The chain's CDR3 is CASSYGRNSYEQYF. CDR3 DNA: TGTGCCAGCAGTTACGGCCGAAACTCCTACGAGCAGTACTTC.

The V gene is TRBV28, the J gene TRBJ2-1, with D tentatively TRBD2 (7 bases). This CDR3 comprises 14 residues. Germline CDR1 is MDHEN and CDR2 is SYDVKM. Trimming cost V 2 bases and J 9 bases, with 14 bases left between them. This CDR3 reads CASSLVEGGSEQFF. DNA for the CDR3: TGTGCCAGCAGTTTAGTCGAGGGGGGGAGTGAGCAGTTCTTC.

The gene calls are TRBV7-2 and TRBJ1-2, with TRBD1 identical over 9 bases. Unmatched junction bases numbered 9, after V lost 2 bases and J lost 2 bases. Per the germline V gene, CDR1 is SGHTA and CDR2 is FQGNSA. The length of the CDR3 is 17 residues. In DNA form, the CDR3 reads TGTGCCAGCAGCTTATGGACCCACGGACAGGGGAACTATGGCTACACCTTC. Its translation: CASSLWTHGQGNYGYTF.

The chain is built from TRBV6-1 and TRBJ1-2; D uncertain. Germline V gene sequence: CDR1 MNHNS, CDR2 SASEGT. The CDR3 loop spans 13 amino acids. Trimming shortened V by 6 bases and J by 8 bases, and 16 bases separated the two germline ends. The CDR3 protein is CASRRVASEGYTF. As DNA, the CDR3 is TGTGCCAGCAGGAGGGTAGCAAGTGAGGGCTACACCTTC.

The chain links TRBV6-1 to TRBJ1-2, with a possible D match to TRBD1 (5 bases). The CDR3 sequence is 14 residues long. V was shortened by 5 bases and J by 3 bases, with 13 bases between the two germline ends. The V gene's germline CDR1 is MNHNS and CDR2 SASEGT. The CDR3 region is CASSPGFAYYGYTF. The CDR3 nucleotides read TGTGCCAGCAGTCCAGGGTTCGCCTACTATGGCTACACCTTC.

The J gene is TRBJ2-1, the V gene TRBV5-1; no clear D. The V gene lost 1 base and the J gene lost 9 bases, with 11 bases spanning the gap. CDR1 SGHRS and CDR2 YFSETQ come from the germline V gene. The CDR3 consists of 13 residues. CDR3 DNA: TGCGCCAGCAGCTTGAACTTAAACCCTGAGCAGTTCTTC. It translates to CASSLNLNPEQFF.

The V and J genes are TRBV6-1 and TRBJ2-1; 7 bases map to TRBD2. Looked up from germline, CDR1 is MNHNS and CDR2 is SASEGT. With V trimmed by 8 bases and J by 3 bases, 4 bases remained unmatched. There are 13 residues in the CDR3. Written as DNA, the CDR3 is TGTGCCAGCGGAGCGGGAAACTACAATGAGCAGTTCTTC. It yields the protein CASGAGNYNEQFF.

The chain uses TRBV27 and TRBJ2-5; TRBD1 agrees at 8 bases. The last part of the DNA fits TRBJ2-7 better; the J call may be wrong. Germline V gives CDR1 MNHEY, CDR2 SMNVEV (reference sequence). This CDR3 spans 14 amino acids. CDR3 protein: CASSPRGRAYEQYF. The DNA for the CDR3 is TGTGCCAGCAGTCCCAGGGGGCGAGCCTACGAGCAGTACTTC.

V gene TRBV5-1 combines with J gene TRBJ2-1; 7 bases match TRBD1. The CDR3 consists of 15 residues. With 3 bases clipped from V and 5 bases from J, the junction kept 8 bases outside the gene matches. The V gene's germline CDR1 is SGHRS and CDR2 YFSETQ. The CDR3, as DNA: TGCGCCAGCAGCTGGACGACAGGGCTCGACAATGAGCAGTTCTTC. This codes for CASSWTTGLDNEQFF.

This chain uses TRBV28 with TRBJ2-1, with 9 bases lining up with TRBD2. The CDR3 runs 18 residues. After removal of 8 bases from V and 0 bases from J, the junction contained 14 bases not matched to a gene. In germline, CDR1 is MDHEN, CDR2 SYDVKM. The CDR3 DNA follows: TGTGCCAGCCGAATAAGTCCCGGGCGGGGGGGCTCCTACAATGAGCAGTTCTTC. Translation: CASRISPGRGGSYNEQFF.

The chain joins TRBV7-8 to TRBJ1-3; 8 bases agree with TRBD1. Per the germline V gene, CDR1 is SGHVS and CDR2 is FQNEAQ. V trimming: 5 bases; J trimming: 2 bases; junction bases outside the gene matches: 20. The CDR3 loop spans 20 amino acids. The CDR3 loop is CASSRIHWTGPSYTGNTIYF. Written as DNA, the CDR3 is TGTGCCAGCAGCCGCATCCACTGGACAGGGCCATCCTACACTGGAAACACCATATATTTT.

V gene TRBV5-1 combines with J gene TRBJ2-5; D may be TRBD2 (8 bases). The V gene lost 5 bases and the J gene lost 4 bases, with 18 bases spanning the gap. Germline values: CDR1 SGHRS, CDR2 YFSETQ. The CDR3 extends over 15 amino acids. The CDR3 reads CASSLTGTRRETQYF. The CDR3 nucleotides are TGCGCCAGCAGTTTGACAGGGACTAGGCGAGAGACCCAGTACTTC.

This chain joins TRBV15 and TRBJ1-4; no definite D call. Per the germline V gene, CDR1 is LNHNV and CDR2 is YYDKDF (reference sequence). V dropped 0 bases and J dropped 8 bases, with 7 bases sitting between them. This CDR3 has 13 amino acids. The DNA of the CDR3 is TGTGCCACCAGCAGAGATCAGAAGGAAAAACTGTTTTTT. Translated, it gives CATSRDQKEKLFF.

This chain joins TRBV15 and TRBJ1-2; TRBD1 might be the D (5 bases). Deletions cut 0 bases from V and 4 bases from J, with 15 bases between. The CDR3 covers 16 residues. Germline V gene data show CDR1 as LNHNV and CDR2 as YYDKDF (reference sequence). The CDR3 coding sequence is TGTGCCACCAGCAGAGATGACCCCAGGGCCCTCTATGGCTACACCTTC. Its protein product is CATSRDDPRALYGYTF. Variable domain in full (rest from reference TRBV15 and TRBJ1-2): DAMVIQNPRYQVTQFGKPVTLSCSQTLNHNVMYWYQQKSSQAPKLLFHYYDKDFNNEADTPDNFQSRRPNTSFCFLDIRSPGLGDTAMYLCATSRDDPRALYGYTFGSGTRLTVV.

This chain joins TRBV27 and TRBJ2-7; possibly TRBD2 for D (6 bases). V was cut by 4 bases and J by 7 bases, with 14 bases left in between. Per the germline V gene, CDR1 is MNHEY and CDR2 is SMNVEV (reference sequence). The CDR3 loop spans 13 amino acids. CDR3 nucleotides: TGTGCCAGCAGTTGGGCGGCCCGGGGGGAGCAGTACTTC. It codes for CASSWAARGEQYF.

The V gene is TRBV6-1, the J gene TRBJ2-2; TRBD1 matches at 8 bases. CDR1 is MNHNS and CDR2 is SASEGT in the germline V gene. The junction had 7 bases not matched to a gene; V was cut back by 3 bases and J by 1 base. This CDR3 is built from 17 residues. CDR3 in DNA: TGTGCCAGCAGTGATCTTGGCGGACAGGGGAACACCGGGGAGCTGTTTTTT. Protein product: CASSDLGGQGNTGELFF.